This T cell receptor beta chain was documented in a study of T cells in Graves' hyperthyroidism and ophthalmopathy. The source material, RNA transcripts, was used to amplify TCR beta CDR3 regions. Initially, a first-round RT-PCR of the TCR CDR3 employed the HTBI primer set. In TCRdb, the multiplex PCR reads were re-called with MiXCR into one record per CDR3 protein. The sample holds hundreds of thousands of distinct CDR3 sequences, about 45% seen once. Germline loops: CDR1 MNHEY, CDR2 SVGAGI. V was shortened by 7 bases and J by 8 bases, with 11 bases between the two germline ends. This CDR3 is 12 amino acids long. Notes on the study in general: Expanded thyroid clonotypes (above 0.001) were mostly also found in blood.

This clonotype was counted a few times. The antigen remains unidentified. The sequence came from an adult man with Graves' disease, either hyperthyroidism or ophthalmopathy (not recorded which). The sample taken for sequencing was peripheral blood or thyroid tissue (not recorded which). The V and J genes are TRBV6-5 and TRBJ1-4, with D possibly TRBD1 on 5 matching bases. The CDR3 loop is CASTEGYEKLFF. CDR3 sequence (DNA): TGTGCCAGCACGGAGGGGTACGAAAAACTGTTTTTT.